This entry features one T cell receptor (beta chain) sequence. A read error may account for a junction end that differs from germline. Original processing methods: Amplified reference gene primers provided the basis for estimating nucleated cell counts. The method was immunoSEQ multiplex PCR; TCRdb's version includes in-frame clones alone and lacks a portion of them. D and trimming were read from the DNA, whereas the V and J calls and clone size are those reported in that table. The table lists about 280,000 clones, approximately 90% of them singletons. The data derive from a study of blood T cell repertoires in COVID-19. About the research overall: The origin of the acute and convalescent COVID-19 samples was the United States, Italy and Spain. From T cells, B-cell-depleted T cells, or PBMCs came the material, which was cDNA or gDNA.

The CDR3 covers 15 residues. CDR1 and CDR2 from the germline V gene are SSHAT and FNYEAQ (reference sequence). This TCR came from a woman aged 45-59 years who had recovered from COVID-19. This sequence joins TRBV7-7 and TRBJ2-5; 8 bases fit TRBD2. Sequenced: peripheral blood. This CDR3 reads CASSLGTSARETQYF. CDR3 sequence (DNA): TGTGCTAGCAGCTTAGGGACTAGTGCCAGAGAGACCCAGTACTTC.